This TCR beta chain stems from a study of T cell responses to AZD1222 COVID-19 vaccine. Findings and limits, study-wide: The study identified only six AZD1222 recipients as seropositive at baseline. Repertoires in all cases were sampled only once the peak T cell response had passed. Spike-specific TCR breadth and depth both grew after two AZD1222 doses.

In its sample, this clone was seen once. Its target is not known. Trimming shortened V by 1 base and J by 0 bases, and 8 bases separated the two germline ends. Germline V CDR1 and CDR2: SGHRS, YFSETQ. This CDR3 region has 15 residues. TCRdb's table, derived via immunoSEQ multiplex PCR, lists solely in-frame clones and lacks some. This table holds roughly 120,000 clones, about 91% found once. Material: peripheral blood, obtained on day 0 of AZD1222 vaccination. This chain connects TRBV5-1 to TRBJ1-3; D is unclear. This clonotype was obtained from an adult in good health. The CDR3 DNA follows: TGCGCCAGCAGCTTGTTCCACAGCTCTGGAAACACCATATATTTT. This translates into CASSLFHSSGNTIYF.